Described below is a single TCR beta chain sequence and its context. V lost 4 bases and J 2 bases, leaving 17 bases between the germline ends. Germline V gene lookup returns CDR1 LNHNV and CDR2 YYDKDF (reference sequence). There are 16 residues in the CDR3. TCRdb called the RT-PCR reads again in MiXCR, with one record for every CDR3 protein. This table has around 850,000 distinct CDR3 sequences, around a sixth appearing once. The data were taken from a study of response to subunit inactivated influenza vaccine. The source material was PBMCs from blood, sampled approximately 5 days after vaccination. This sequence was found in a man aged 50 or older who received an inactivated influenza vaccine. The chain is built from TRBV15 and TRBJ2-5; no clear D. The CDR3: CATSTVRGWGQETQYF. The CDR3, as DNA: TGTGCCACCAGCACCGTACGAGGCTGGGGACAAGAGACCCAGTACTTC.